Listed below are T cell receptor beta chains from one sample, sequenced in a study of blood T cell repertoires in COVID-19. Method: immunoSEQ multiplex PCR; TCRdb's copy keeps in-frame clones and lacks some. The table lists about 130,000 clones, around 80% of them singletons. Sequencing was done on a sample of peripheral blood. Every receptor here comes from a man aged 30 to 39 with COVID-19, enrolled during active disease. Each CDR3 is given with its conserved first and last residue. The order of the fields is J gene, D gene, V gene, clone size, CDR3 DNA, CDR3 protein. A D gene is named only where the DNA matches it firmly. Size is omitted from some rows. Given values are once, few, many or a class for expanded clones.

>TRBJ2-7|NA|TRBV15|NA
TGTGCCACCAGCAGAGATGCAGGCGTAGGGGACTACGAGCAGTACTTC
CATSRDAGVGDYEQYF
>TRBJ2-2|NA|TRBV28|NA
TGTGCCAGCGCGAGCTGGCGGGGCCTTGGCGGCACCGGGGAGCTGTTTTTT
CASASWRGLGGTGELFF
>TRBJ1-2|NA|TRBV30|NA
TGTGCCTGGGACAGAAACTATGGCTACACCTTC
CAWDRNYGYTF
>TRBJ2-1|TRBD2|TRBV5-6|NA
TGTGCCAGCAGCTTGGGACTAGCGGGGGTAAACAATGAGCAGTTCTTC
CASSLGLAGVNNEQFF
>TRBJ2-1|TRBD1|TRBV4-2|once
TGTGCCAGCAGCGTGGAACAGGGGAATGAGCAGTTCTTC
CASSVEQGNEQFF
>TRBJ2-7|NA|TRBV5-1|NA
TGCGCCAGCAGCTCCGGATTAACTACCATCTCCTACGAGCAGTACTTC
CASSSGLTTISYEQYF
>TRBJ1-2|TRBD1|TRBV28|once
TGTGCCAGCAGTGACGGGACAGAATATGGCTACACCTTC
CASSDGTEYGYTF
>TRBJ1-6|TRBD1|TRBV5-1|NA
TGCGCCAGCGGACCGGACAGGGGTAATTCACCCCTCCACTTT
CASGPDRGNSPLHF
>TRBJ1-5|TRBD1|TRBV4-1|many
TGCGCCAGCAGCCCAAGGACAGGGGAGCTTCAGCCCCAGCATTTT
CASSPRTGELQPQHF
>TRBJ1-6|TRBD1|TRBV19|NA
TGTGCCAGTAGTATCAGACAGGGGAATAATTCACCCCTCCACTTT
CASSIRQGNNSPLHF
>TRBJ2-2|NA|TRBV11-2|NA
TGTGCCAGCAGCTTGAGCGGGCTGGGGCCCGGGGAGCTGTTTTTT
CASSLSGLGPGELFF
>TRBJ2-2|NA|TRBV7-9|many
TGTGCCAGCAGCTTAGAGACCGGGGAACACCGGGAGCTGTTTTTT
CASSLETGEHRELFF
>TRBJ2-7|NA|TRBV3-1/TRBV3-2|NA
TGTGCCAGCAGCCAGGGGCAGGGCATTGGGGAGCAGTACTTC
CASSQGQGIGEQYF
>TRBJ2-5|NA|TRBV9|NA
TGTGCCAGCAGCGTAGGTGTGGCGGGAATGGGGCAAGAGACCCAGTACTTC
CASSVGVAGMGQETQYF
>TRBJ2-2|NA|TRBV5-6|NA
TGTGCCAGCAGCTTTAGGTCAGCGGACACCGGGGAGCTGTTTTTT
CASSFRSADTGELFF
>TRBJ1-5|NA|TRBV6-5|NA
TGTGCCAGCAGTCCAGGGGCAGGGAATCAGCCCCAGCATTTT
CASSPGAGNQPQHF
>TRBJ2-2|TRBD1|TRBV5-5|NA
TGTGCCAGCAGCTTGGAGGGGGCTGGGGAGCTGTTTTTT
CASSLEGAGELFF
>TRBJ2-5|TRBD1|TRBV11-1|NA
TGTGCCAGCAGCTTAGCGCGGACAGGGCGGGAGACCCAGTACTTC
CASSLARTGRETQYF